This is a list of T cell receptor beta chains from one sample in a study of T-cell reconstitution after alpha-beta-depleted transplantation in children. Using its own MiXCR run on the PCR reads, TCRdb lists one record per CDR3 protein. The data contain a few hundred thousand distinct CDR3 sequences, about an eighth of them seen just once; the ten biggest clones take up about 5.6%. The specimen was PBMCs from the stem cell graft donor, collected from the stem cell graft. Receptors originate from a human donor who donated a stem cell graft to a child with combined immunodeficiency. Both conserved end residues are part of each CDR3. D genes are given only for firm matches. The listing skips clone size in some rows; elsewhere it reads once, few, many or a size class.

D: -; J: TRBJ2-1; size: few; V: TRBV10-3; CDR3: CAITPGETYNEQFF; DNA: TGTGCCATCACACCAGGGGAAACCTACAATGAGCAGTTCTTC
D: -; J: TRBJ2-1; size: few; V: TRBV15; CDR3: CATSSYNKVNNEQFF; DNA: TGTGCCACCAGCAGCTACAATAAGGTTAACAATGAGCAGTTCTTC
D: -; J: TRBJ2-3; size: -; V: TRBV11-2; CDR3: CASSLDPIFTSTDTQYF; DNA: TGTGCCAGCAGCTTAGACCCTATATTCACTAGCACAGATACGCAGTATTTT
D: TRBD1; J: TRBJ2-1; size: -; V: TRBV6-1; CDR3: CASKIATGANEQFF; DNA: TGTGCCAGCAAAATTGCGACAGGGGCGAATGAGCAGTTCTTC
D: TRBD1; J: TRBJ2-3; size: few; V: TRBV18; CDR3: CASSLRTGTPTDTQYF; DNA: TGTGCCAGCTCACTCAGGACAGGGACGCCCACAGATACGCAGTATTTT
D: -; J: TRBJ2-1; size: -; V: TRBV7-2; CDR3: CASSYDSDNEQFF; DNA: TGTGCCAGCAGCTACGACAGCGACAATGAGCAGTTCTTC
D: TRBD2; J: TRBJ2-7; size: few; V: TRBV18; CDR3: CASSGGWTSGTNYEQYF; DNA: TGTGCCAGCTCCGGAGGTTGGACTAGCGGGACGAACTACGAGCAGTACTTC
D: -; J: TRBJ2-7; size: -; V: TRBV20-1; CDR3: CSASQRRVGIYEQYF; DNA: TGCAGTGCTAGTCAGAGGAGGGTTGGGATATACGAGCAGTACTTC
D: -; J: TRBJ2-5; size: -; V: TRBV3-1; CDR3: CASSQDAGIIGETQYF; DNA: TGTGCCAGCAGCCAAGATGCAGGCATTATAGGGGAGACCCAGTACTTC
D: -; J: TRBJ1-6; size: -; V: TRBV12-3/TRBV12-4; CDR3: CASRARVTSSYNSPLHF; DNA: TGTGCCAGCCGGGCCAGGGTCACGAGCTCCTATAATTCACCCCTCCACTTT
D: -; J: TRBJ1-4; size: few; V: TRBV6-4; CDR3: CASSPWLGGSETTNEKLFF; DNA: TGTGCCAGCAGTCCTTGGCTAGGGGGGTCCGAAACAACTAATGAAAAACTGTTTTTT
D: -; J: TRBJ2-7; size: -; V: TRBV12-3/TRBV12-4; CDR3: CASSFRRHAYEQYF; DNA: TGTGCCAGCAGTTTCAGGAGACATGCCTACGAGCAGTACTTC
D: -; J: TRBJ1-1; size: few; V: TRBV27; CDR3: CASSLSDYTEAFF; DNA: TGTGCCAGCAGTTTATCAGACTACACTGAAGCTTTCTTT
D: -; J: TRBJ1-1; size: many; V: TRBV27; CDR3: CASSPRGNTEAFF; DNA: TGTGCCAGCAGCCCCCGGGGGAACACTGAAGCTTTCTTT
D: -; J: TRBJ1-1; size: -; V: TRBV12-3/TRBV12-4; CDR3: CASSLTPGKDTEAFF; DNA: TGTGCCAGCAGTCTGACCCCGGGAAAGGACACTGAAGCTTTCTTT
D: -; J: TRBJ1-5; size: many; V: TRBV6-6; CDR3: CASSYVGNQPQHF; DNA: TGTGCCAGCAGTTATGTGGGGAATCAGCCCCAGCATTTT
D: -; J: TRBJ2-3; size: many; V: TRBV5-1; CDR3: CASSHDPTDTQYF; DNA: TGCGCCAGCAGCCATGACCCGACGGATACGCAGTATTTT
D: -; J: TRBJ2-1; size: -; V: TRBV6-2/TRBV6-3; CDR3: CASSPSLSNEQFF; DNA: TGTGCCAGCAGCCCCTCTCTATCCAATGAGCAGTTCTTC
D: TRBD1; J: TRBJ1-1; size: -; V: TRBV12-3/TRBV12-4; CDR3: CASRRTGEYTEAFF; DNA: TGTGCCAGCAGAAGGACAGGGGAATACACTGAAGCTTTCTTT
D: TRBD2; J: TRBJ2-1; size: many; V: TRBV20-1; CDR3: CSSSGTSGSNEQFF; DNA: TGCAGCTCGTCCGGGACTAGCGGATCCAATGAGCAGTTCTTC
D: -; J: TRBJ2-1; size: few; V: TRBV6-5; CDR3: CASSYSPGQYNEQFF; DNA: TGTGCCAGCAGTTACTCCCCGGGGCAGTACAATGAGCAGTTCTTC
D: -; J: TRBJ1-4; size: few; V: TRBV10-3; CDR3: CAAAGTKNEKLFF; DNA: TGTGCCGCCGCCGGGACCAAGAATGAAAAACTGTTTTTT
D: -; J: TRBJ1-6; size: -; V: TRBV4-1; CDR3: CASSQDRRSPLHF; DNA: TGCGCCAGCAGCCAAGATCGGCGGTCACCCCTCCACTTT
D: TRBD2; J: TRBJ2-5; size: few; V: TRBV20-1; CDR3: CSARDWLRGTRETQYF; DNA: TGCAGTGCTAGAGATTGGTTAAGGGGGACTAGGGAGACCCAGTACTTC
D: -; J: TRBJ2-6; size: -; V: TRBV12-3/TRBV12-4; CDR3: CASSLIGISGANVLTF; DNA: TGTGCCAGCAGTTTGATCGGGATCTCTGGGGCCAACGTCCTGACTTTC
D: -; J: TRBJ2-7; size: many; V: TRBV20-1; CDR3: CSVARVSSYEQYF; DNA: TGCAGTGTCGCGAGGGTTAGCTCCTACGAGCAGTACTTC
D: -; J: TRBJ1-6; size: few; V: TRBV7-9; CDR3: CASSFSVRQDGKSPLHF; DNA: TGTGCCAGCAGCTTTTCCGTTCGGCAGGATGGGAAATCACCCCTCCACTTT
D: -; J: TRBJ2-3; size: few; V: TRBV27; CDR3: CASMWGGPFGDTQYF; DNA: TGTGCCAGCATGTGGGGGGGGCCCTTTGGAGATACGCAGTATTTT
D: TRBD2; J: TRBJ2-5; size: many; V: TRBV12-3/TRBV12-4; CDR3: CASRTSGVEETQYF; DNA: TGTGCCAGCAGAACTAGCGGGGTGGAGGAGACCCAGTACTTC
D: -; J: TRBJ2-3; size: many; V: TRBV2; CDR3: CASSEVGGTSTDTQYF; DNA: TGTGCCAGCAGTGAGGTGGGCGGAACCAGCACAGATACGCAGTATTTT
D: TRBD2; J: TRBJ2-5; size: -; V: TRBV7-2; CDR3: CASSLITGGPHETQYF; DNA: TGTGCCAGCAGCTTAATCACGGGGGGGCCACATGAGACCCAGTACTTC